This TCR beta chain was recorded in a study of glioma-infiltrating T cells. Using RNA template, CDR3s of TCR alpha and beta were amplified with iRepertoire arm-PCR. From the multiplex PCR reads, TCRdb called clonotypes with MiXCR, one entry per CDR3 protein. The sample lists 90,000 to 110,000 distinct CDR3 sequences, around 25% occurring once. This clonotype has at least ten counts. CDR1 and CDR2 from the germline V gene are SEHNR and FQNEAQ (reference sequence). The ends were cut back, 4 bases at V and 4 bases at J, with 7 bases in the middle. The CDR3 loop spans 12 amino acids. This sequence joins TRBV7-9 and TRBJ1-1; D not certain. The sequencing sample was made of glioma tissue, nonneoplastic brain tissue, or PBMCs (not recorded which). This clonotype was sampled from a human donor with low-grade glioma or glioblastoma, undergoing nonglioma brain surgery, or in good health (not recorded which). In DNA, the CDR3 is TGTGCCAGCAGCTCACAGTTCACTGAAGCTTTCTTT. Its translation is CASSSQFTEAFF.